This T cell receptor beta chain was identified in a study of identical twins. Through template switching, a universal primer site was introduced, and the cDNA contained unique molecular identifiers. TCRdb reprocessed the 5' RACE reads with MiXCR, giving one entry per CDR3 protein. There are 690,000 or so distinct CDR3 sequences in the sample; approximately 6.1% occur only once, and 1.5% to 2% lies in the top ten. This clonotype was seen at least ten times. Its antigen is unidentified. Study-level results: Invariant populations such as MAIT and iNKT cells could partly muddle zero-insertion analyses. Out-of-frame alpha sequences common to twins were enriched for low generation probability. Cord blood beta clonotypes that were abundant carried fewer insertions, and memory repertoires showed no such trend.

There are 14 residues in the CDR3. The germline V and J ends were trimmed by 3 bases and 8 bases, with 13 bases remaining between them. The clonotype originates from a man aged 18 to 35 in good health. The sequencing sample was made of naive T cells sorted from blood. This chain links TRBV12-3 or TRBV12-4 with TRBJ1-4; D call uncertain. The CDR3 reads CASSLDPEGEKLFF. CDR3 DNA sequence: TGTGCCAGCAGTTTGGACCCCGAGGGCGAAAAACTGTTTTTT.